The 30 T cell receptor beta chains reported below all come from one sample, sequenced in a study of blood T cell repertoires in COVID-19. The assay was immunoSEQ multiplex PCR, and TCRdb's table has in-frame clones only and misses some. Among about 140,000 clones listed, about 87% were seen once. The sample was peripheral blood. These receptors came from a human donor in a cohort sampled during active COVID-19.

The chain combines TRBV11-3 with TRBJ2-7; 9 nucleotides match TRBD2. Germline V lookup: CDR1 SGHNT, CDR2 YENEEA. Losses at the gene ends were 0 bases for V and 3 bases for J; bases not matched to a gene: 6. The length of the CDR3 is 16 residues. The CDR3 here is CASSLERGGGFYEQYF. CDR3 DNA: TGTGCCAGCAGCTTAGAGCGGGGGGGAGGCTTCTACGAGCAGTACTTC. Using reference TRBV11-3 and TRBJ2-7 for the parts outside the CDR3, the full variable domain is EAGVVQSPRYKIIEKKQPVAFWCNPISGHNTLYWYLQNLGQGPELLIRYENEEAVDDSQLPKDRFSAERLKGVDSTLKIQPAELGDSAVYLCASSLERGGGFYEQYFGPGTRLTVT.

The V gene is TRBV5-4, the J gene TRBJ2-2; maybe TRBD1 (6 bases). The V gene lost 4 bases and the J gene lost 7 bases, with 14 bases spanning the gap. The germline gives CDR1 SGHNT, CDR2 YYREEE (reference sequence). The CDR3 is 14 residues long. The CDR3: CASSAQNRDGELFF. The CDR3 DNA follows: TGTGCCAGCAGCGCCCAAAACAGGGACGGGGAGCTGTTTTTT.

This clone was detected only once. This chain connects TRBV18 to TRBJ2-5, with D maybe TRBD1 (5 bases). This CDR3 has 13 residues. The V and J ends lost 2 bases and 3 bases respectively, with 7 bases between them. From germline, CDR1 is KGHSH and CDR2 LQKENI. In nucleotides, the CDR3 is TGTGCCAGCTCACCAAGCAGGGAAGAGACCCAGTACTTC. Protein sequence: CASSPSREETQYF.

The genes are TRBV9 and TRBJ1-2, with no clear D. Germline V gene data show CDR1 as SGDLS and CDR2 as YYNGEE. With 0 bases removed from V and 0 bases from J, the gap between germline ends came to 9 bases. The CDR3 covers 15 residues. The CDR3 here is CASSVDERANYGYTF. CDR3 in DNA: TGTGCCAGCAGCGTAGATGAGAGAGCTAACTATGGCTACACCTTC.

The chain has TRBV12-3 or TRBV12-4 and TRBJ1-4; D not resolved. CDR3 length equals 12 residues. V lost 6 bases to trimming and J lost 7 bases, with 9 bases between them. The CDR3 DNA follows: TGTGCCAGCAGCATAGTTAGTGAAAAACTGTTTTTT. Translation gives CASSIVSEKLFF.

The chain is built from TRBV7-8 and TRBJ1-1; possibly TRBD1 for D (6 bases). The CDR3 is 16 residues long. Germline CDR1 reads SGHVS; CDR2 reads FQNEAQ. Trimming cost V 1 base and J 2 bases, with 14 bases left between them. The CDR3 nucleotides are TGTGCCAGCAGCTTAGATACTGGCAGGGGAAACACTGAAGCTTTCTTT. It is translated as CASSLDTGRGNTEAFF. Variable domain in full (rest from reference TRBV7-8 and TRBJ1-1): GAGVSQSPRYKVAKRGQDVALRCDPISGHVSLFWYQQALGQGPEFLTYFQNEAQLDKSGLPSDRFFAERPEGSVSTLKIQRTQQEDSAVYLCASSLDTGRGNTEAFFGQGTRLTVV.

V is TRBV27 and J is TRBJ1-5; no clear D. Germline V gives CDR1 MNHEY, CDR2 SMNVEV (reference sequence). V lost 6 bases and J 3 bases, leaving 6 bases between the germline ends. This CDR3 spans 12 amino acids. The DNA for the CDR3 is TGTGCCAGCAGCCCAAACAATCAGCCCCAGCATTTT. Protein sequence: CASSPNNQPQHF.

This rearrangement joins TRBV5-1 to TRBJ2-7; perhaps TRBD1 as D (5 bases). V was shortened by 0 bases and J by 2 bases, with 9 bases between the two germline ends. Germline V gives CDR1 SGHRS, CDR2 YFSETQ. CDR3 length equals 14 residues. The DNA of the CDR3 is TGCGCCAGCAGCTTGGGGGGCGGACCCTACGAGCAGTACGTC. It is translated as CASSLGGGPYEQYV.

V and J are TRBV6-2 or TRBV6-3 and TRBJ1-1; D unclear. Trimming took off 2 bases at V and 4 bases at J, with 11 bases between the two ends. The CDR3 is 14 amino acids. CDR1 and CDR2 (germline): MNHEY, SVGEGT. CDR3 in amino acids: CASSYGPLVTEAFF. In DNA, the CDR3 is TGTGCCAGCAGTTACGGCCCCTTGGTCACTGAAGCTTTCTTT.

V usage is TRBV28 and J usage is TRBJ2-2, with 7 bases lining up with TRBD1. V shed 5 bases, J shed 8 bases, and the junction held 8 bases outside the gene matches. Germline V gene data show CDR1 as MDHEN and CDR2 as SYDVKM. The CDR3 consists of 14 residues. CDR3 loop: CASSLDRVSGELFF. As DNA, the CDR3 is TGTGCCAGCAGTCTTGACAGGGTATCAGGGGAGCTGTTTTTT.

V usage is TRBV15 and J usage is TRBJ2-1; perhaps TRBD1 as D (5 bases). In germline, CDR1 is LNHNV, CDR2 YYDKDF (reference sequence). The germline V and J ends were trimmed by 2 bases and 4 bases, with 12 bases remaining between them. The CDR3 length is 15 residues. CDR3 region: CATSRIRAPYNEQFF. DNA for the CDR3: TGTGCCACCAGCAGAATCAGGGCCCCGTACAATGAGCAGTTCTTC.

This chain joins TRBV7-3 and TRBJ2-3; 7 bases are shared with TRBD2. CDR3 length: 15 amino acids. With 3 bases clipped from V and 5 bases from J, the junction kept 8 bases outside the gene matches. Germline values: CDR1 SGHTA, CDR2 FQGTGA. The CDR3 coding sequence is TGTGCCAGCAGCTTCACGGGAGGTATCGGAGATACGCAGTATTTT. Amino acid sequence: CASSFTGGIGDTQYF. Full variable domain (remainder filled in from reference TRBV7-3 and TRBJ2-3): GAGVSQTPSNKVTEKGKYVELRCDPISGHTALYWYRQSLGQGPEFLIYFQGTGAADDSGLPNDRFFAVRPEGSVSTLKIQRTERGDSAVYLCASSFTGGIGDTQYFGPGTRLTVL.

The V and J genes are TRBV11-2 and TRBJ2-3, with a tentative D call TRBD1 (6 bases). The ends were cut back, 0 bases at V and 6 bases at J, with 16 bases in the middle. The germline CDR1 and CDR2 sequences are SGHAT and FQNNGV. The CDR3 sequence is 16 residues long. The CDR3 here is CASSLDPPRGGDTQYF. DNA of the CDR3: TGTGCCAGCAGCTTAGATCCCCCCAGGGGTGGGGATACGCAGTATTTT.

The chain carries TRBV7-2 and TRBJ2-1; D might be TRBD1 (5 bases). V was shortened by 5 bases and J by 1 base, with 12 bases between the two germline ends. Germline V gives CDR1 SGHTA, CDR2 FQGNSA. The CDR3 has 15 residues. This chain's CDR3 is CASSTGPRSYNEQFF. The CDR3 coding sequence is TGTGCCAGCAGCACAGGTCCCCGGTCCTACAATGAGCAGTTCTTC.

V is TRBV11-2 and J is TRBJ2-7, with 9 bases that match TRBD1. The CDR3 is 15 residues long. J gave up 5 bases and V 6 bases, and 11 bases lay outside the gene matches. CDR1 SGHAT and CDR2 FQNNGV come from the germline V gene. CDR3 DNA sequence: TGTGCCAGCAGTCGAAGCCGGACAGGGGATCACGAGCAGTACTTC. Its protein is CASSRSRTGDHEQYF.

The chain combines TRBV6-2 or TRBV6-3 with TRBJ2-7, with 8 positions matching TRBD1. CDR3 size: 14 residues. Germline V gene data show CDR1 as MNHEY and CDR2 as SVGEGT. V gave up 6 bases and J gave up 7 bases; unmatched junction bases: 11. This CDR3 is CASSHRQGTGEQYV. In DNA form, the CDR3 reads TGTGCCAGCAGCCACAGACAGGGGACAGGTGAGCAGTACGTC.

V and J are TRBV11-3 and TRBJ1-2, with 8 bases lining up with TRBD1. Germline CDR1 is SGHNT and CDR2 is YENEEA. This CDR3 is built from 14 residues. Trimming removed 5 bases from V and 5 bases from J; junction bases left unmatched: 7. CDR3 nucleotide sequence: TGTGCCAGCAGCCCCCGGACAGGGCCGTATGGCTACACCTTC. This translates into CASSPRTGPYGYTF.

The rearrangement uses TRBV10-3 and TRBJ2-2, with D unresolved. The germline V gene encodes CDR1 ENHRY and CDR2 SYGVKD. Between the trimmed V and J ends, which lost 3 bases and 4 bases, there was a span of 15 bases. The CDR3 contains 16 residues. CDR3: CAISDWVNRGTGELFF. CDR3 sequence (DNA): TGTGCCATCAGTGATTGGGTCAACCGCGGCACCGGGGAGCTGTTTTTT.

The rearrangement links TRBV4-2 to TRBJ1-1, with TRBD1 matching 7 bases. CDR1 and CDR2 (germline): LGHNA, YNFKEQ. The CDR3 runs 15 residues. V trimming: 0 bases; J trimming: 1 base; junction bases outside the gene matches: 2. The CDR3 DNA is TGTGCCAGCAGCCAAGATCGGGACAGGAACACTGAAGCTTTCTTT. Amino acids: CASSQDRDRNTEAFF.

This chain links TRBV2 with TRBJ1-4, with 10 bases identical to TRBD1. Losses at the gene ends were 7 bases for V and 0 bases for J; bases not matched to a gene: 11. CDR3 size: 18 residues. Germline V gives CDR1 SNHLY, CDR2 FYNNEI. The CDR3 DNA reads TGTGCCAGCAATCCCGGCAGGGACAGGGGAGCAACTAATGAAAAACTGTTTTTT. Encoded protein: CASNPGRDRGATNEKLFF.

This clone appeared once. This chain uses TRBV11-2 with TRBJ2-1, with TRBD1 matching over 7 bases. V shed 5 bases and J 4 bases; nucleotides not matched to a gene: 8. Germline CDR1 reads SGHAT; CDR2 reads FQNNGV. The CDR3 consists of 15 residues. The CDR3 bases are TGTGCCAGCAGCCCCCGACAGGGAGCTTACAATGAGCAGTTCTTC. Translation gives CASSPRQGAYNEQFF.

The gene calls are TRBV7-7 and TRBJ1-1; D is undetermined. Germline CDR1 reads SSHAT; CDR2 reads FNYEAQ (reference sequence). V was pared by 5 bases and J by 7 bases, with 17 bases between. There are 14 residues in the CDR3. CDR3: CASSPLSAGLEAFF. CDR3 coding DNA: TGTGCCAGCAGCCCCCTGAGTGCAGGACTTGAAGCTTTCTTT.

V and J are TRBV6-5 and TRBJ2-6, with D perhaps TRBD1 (6 bases). Looked up from germline, CDR1 is MNHEY and CDR2 is SVGAGI. The CDR3 sequence is 15 residues long. The germline V and J ends were trimmed by 6 bases and 4 bases, with 13 bases remaining between them. In DNA form, the CDR3 reads TGTGCCAGCAGCCGCACAGGGCCCGGGGCCAACGTCCTGACTTTC. This codes for CASSRTGPGANVLTF.

In DNA, the CDR3 is TGTGCCAGCAGCTCTACCCCTCGAAGTGAGCAGTTCTTC. Translation gives CASSSTPRSEQFF. The genes are TRBV7-2 and TRBJ2-1; D is uncertain. CDR3 length: 13 residues. Trimming pared 4 bases from V and 9 bases from J, leaving 13 bases between. Looked up from germline, CDR1 is SGHTA and CDR2 is FQGNSA.

This clone appeared a few times. The rearrangement joins TRBV19 to TRBJ1-2; 7 bases line up with TRBD1. CDR1 and CDR2 from the germline V gene are LNHDA and SQIVND (reference sequence). The J segment lost 3 bases and the V segment lost 5 bases, leaving 6 bases of the junction unmatched. The CDR3 runs to 14 residues. The DNA for the CDR3 is TGTGCCAGTAGTTCGACAGGGTCCTACTATGGCTACACCTTC. Translated: CASSSTGSYYGYTF.

This chain connects TRBV7-9 to TRBJ1-2; TRBD1 is a possible D gene (5 bases). The CDR3 contains 15 residues. Germline CDR1 reads SEHNR; CDR2 reads FQNEAQ (reference sequence). Deletions cut 5 bases from V and 0 bases from J, with 13 bases between. CDR3 region: CASSLLGGANYGYTF. The CDR3 nucleotides are TGTGCCAGCAGCCTACTCGGAGGGGCTAACTATGGCTACACCTTC.

The rearrangement links TRBV7-2 to TRBJ1-6, with TRBD1 identical over 7 bases. V was pared by 1 base and J by 8 bases, with 8 bases of the junction left unmatched. The CDR3 sequence is 16 residues long. The germline V gene has CDR1 SGHTA and CDR2 FQGNSA. In DNA form, the CDR3 reads TGTGCCAGCAGCTTAGGTACAGGGGATTTTGATTCACCCCTCCACTTT. This gives the protein CASSLGTGDFDSPLHF.

The chain uses TRBV7-9 and TRBJ1-2; D perhaps matches TRBD1 (6 bases). Trimming cost V 1 base and J 6 bases, with 18 bases left between them. CDR3 size: 16 residues. Germline lookup yields CDR1 SEHNR and CDR2 FQNEAQ (reference sequence). CDR3 coding DNA: TGTGCCAGCAGCTTAGGGGCCGCGGCACAGGGTAATGGCTACACCTTC. It codes for CASSLGAAAQGNGYTF.

The genes are TRBV5-5 and TRBJ1-3; 8 nucleotides line up with TRBD1. The CDR3 length is 18 residues. CDR1 is SGHKS and CDR2 is YYEKEE in the germline V gene (reference sequence). V lost 6 bases to trimming and J lost 1 base; unmatched junction nucleotides: 15. The CDR3 DNA reads as TGTGCCAGCAAGACTCGAGAGGGGACAGGTTTGTCTGGAAACACCATATATTTT. It yields the protein CASKTREGTGLSGNTIYF. The full variable domain, its missing parts supplied by reference TRBV5-5 and TRBJ1-3, is DAGVTQSPTHLIKTRGQQVTLRCSPISGHKSVSWYQQVLGQGPQFIFQYYEKEERGRGNFPDRFSARQFPNYSSELNVNALLLGDSALYLCASKTREGTGLSGNTIYFGEGSWLTVV.

The gene calls are TRBV4-1 and TRBJ1-3; TRBD1 aligns across 8 bases. The CDR3 is made up of 17 amino acids. From germline, CDR1 is MGHRA and CDR2 YSYEKL. With V trimmed by 3 bases and J by 7 bases, 14 bases remained unmatched. The CDR3 coding sequence is TGCGCCAGCAGCCAGGAAGATCAGGGGGCTGAAGTGAACACCATATATTTT. This encodes CASSQEDQGAEVNTIYF.